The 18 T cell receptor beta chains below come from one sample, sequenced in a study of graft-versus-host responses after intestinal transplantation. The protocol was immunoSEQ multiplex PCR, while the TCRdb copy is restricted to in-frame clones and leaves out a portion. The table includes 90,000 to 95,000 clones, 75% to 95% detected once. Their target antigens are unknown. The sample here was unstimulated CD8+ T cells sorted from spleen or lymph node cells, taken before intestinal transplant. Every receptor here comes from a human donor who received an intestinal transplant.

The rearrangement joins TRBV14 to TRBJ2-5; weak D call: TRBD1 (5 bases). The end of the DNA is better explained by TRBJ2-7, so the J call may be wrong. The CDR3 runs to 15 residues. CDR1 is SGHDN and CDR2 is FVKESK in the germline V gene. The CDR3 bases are TGTGCCAGCAGCCAAGGGTCGCAGGGTGGCAACGAGCAGTACTTC. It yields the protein CASSQGSQGGNEQYF.

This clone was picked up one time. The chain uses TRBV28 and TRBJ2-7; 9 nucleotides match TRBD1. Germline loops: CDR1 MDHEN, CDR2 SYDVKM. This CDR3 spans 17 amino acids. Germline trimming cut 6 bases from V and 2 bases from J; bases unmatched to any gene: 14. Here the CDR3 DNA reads TGTGCCAGCAGGTCCGACACTGACAGGGGGATACCCTACGAGCAGTACTTC. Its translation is CASRSDTDRGIPYEQYF.

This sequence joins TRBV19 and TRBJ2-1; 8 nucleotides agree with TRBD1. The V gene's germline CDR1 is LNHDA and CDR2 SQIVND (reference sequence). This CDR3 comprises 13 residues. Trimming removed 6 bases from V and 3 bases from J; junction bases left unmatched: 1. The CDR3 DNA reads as TGTGCCAGTAGCGACAGGGGCTACAATGAGCAGTTCTTC. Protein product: CASSDRGYNEQFF.

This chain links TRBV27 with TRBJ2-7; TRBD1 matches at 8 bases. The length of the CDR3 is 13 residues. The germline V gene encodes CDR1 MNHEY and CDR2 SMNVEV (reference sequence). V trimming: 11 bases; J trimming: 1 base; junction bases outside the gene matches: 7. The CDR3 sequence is CAGPGQESYEQYF. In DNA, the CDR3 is TGTGCCGGTCCGGGACAGGAGTCCTACGAGCAGTACTTC.

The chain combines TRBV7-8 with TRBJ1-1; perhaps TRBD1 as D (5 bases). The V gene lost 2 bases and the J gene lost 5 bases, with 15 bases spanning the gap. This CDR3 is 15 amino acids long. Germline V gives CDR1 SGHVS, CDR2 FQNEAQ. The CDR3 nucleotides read TGTGCCAGCAGCTTAATAGATGGGGCGAGGACTGAAGCTTTCTTT. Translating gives CASSLIDGARTEAFF.

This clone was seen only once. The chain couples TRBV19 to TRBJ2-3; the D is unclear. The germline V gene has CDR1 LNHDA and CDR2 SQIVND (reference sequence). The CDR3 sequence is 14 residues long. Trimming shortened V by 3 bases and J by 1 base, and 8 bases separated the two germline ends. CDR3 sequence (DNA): TGTGCCAGTAGTATGAGGTTGGGCACAGATACGCAGTATTTT. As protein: CASSMRLGTDTQYF.

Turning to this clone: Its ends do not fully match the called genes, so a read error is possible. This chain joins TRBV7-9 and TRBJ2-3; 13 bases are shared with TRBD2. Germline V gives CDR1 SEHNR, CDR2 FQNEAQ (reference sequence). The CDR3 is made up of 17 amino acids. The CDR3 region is CASGFPPGLAGTDTQYF. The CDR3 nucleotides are TGTGCCAGCGGCTTTCCACCGGGACTAGCGGGAACAGATACGCAGTATTTT.

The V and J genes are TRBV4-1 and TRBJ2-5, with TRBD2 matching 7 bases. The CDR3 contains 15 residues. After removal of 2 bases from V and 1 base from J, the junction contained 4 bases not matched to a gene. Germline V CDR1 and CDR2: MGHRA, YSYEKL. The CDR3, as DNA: TGCGCCAGCAGCCAAACCACGGGGGGCCAAGAGACCCAGTACTTC. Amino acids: CASSQTTGGQETQYF.

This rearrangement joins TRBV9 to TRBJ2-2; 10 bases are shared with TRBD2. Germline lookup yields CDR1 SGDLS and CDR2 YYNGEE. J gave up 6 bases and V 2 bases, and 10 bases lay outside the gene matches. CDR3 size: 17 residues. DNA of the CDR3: TGTGCCAGCAGCGTGCAGCTAGCGGGAGATTACGCCGGGGAGCTGTTTTTT. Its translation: CASSVQLAGDYAGELFF. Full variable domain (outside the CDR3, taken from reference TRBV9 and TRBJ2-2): DSGVTQTPKHLITATGQRVTLRCSPRSGDLSVYWYQQSLDQGLQFLIQYYNGEERAKGNILERFSAQQFPDLHSELNLSSLELGDSALYFCASSVQLAGDYAGELFFGEGSRLTVL.

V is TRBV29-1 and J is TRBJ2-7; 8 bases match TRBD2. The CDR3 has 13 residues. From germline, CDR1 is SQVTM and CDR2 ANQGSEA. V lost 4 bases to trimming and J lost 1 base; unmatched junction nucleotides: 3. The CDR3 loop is CSVVGLDSYEQYF. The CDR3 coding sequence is TGCAGCGTTGTGGGACTAGATTCCTACGAGCAGTACTTC.

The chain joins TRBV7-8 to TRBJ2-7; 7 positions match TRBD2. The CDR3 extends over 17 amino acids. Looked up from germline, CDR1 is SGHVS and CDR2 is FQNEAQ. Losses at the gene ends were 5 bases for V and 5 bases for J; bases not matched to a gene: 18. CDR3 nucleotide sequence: TGTGCCAGCAGCACCTCAGCGGGGACTGTCAACGGGGACGAGCAGTACTTC. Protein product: CASSTSAGTVNGDEQYF.

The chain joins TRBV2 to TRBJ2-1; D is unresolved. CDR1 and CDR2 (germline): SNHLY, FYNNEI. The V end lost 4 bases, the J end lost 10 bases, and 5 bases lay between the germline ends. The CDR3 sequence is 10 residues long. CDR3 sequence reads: CASSVLEQFF. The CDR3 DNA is TGTGCCAGCAGTGTACTCGAGCAGTTCTTC.

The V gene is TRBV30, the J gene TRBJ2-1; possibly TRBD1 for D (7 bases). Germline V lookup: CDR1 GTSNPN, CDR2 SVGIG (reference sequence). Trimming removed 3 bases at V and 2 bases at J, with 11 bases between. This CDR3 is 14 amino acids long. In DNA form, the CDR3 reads TGTGCCTGGAGAGGGGGGACAGCCTACAATGAGCAGTTCTTC. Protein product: CAWRGGTAYNEQFF.

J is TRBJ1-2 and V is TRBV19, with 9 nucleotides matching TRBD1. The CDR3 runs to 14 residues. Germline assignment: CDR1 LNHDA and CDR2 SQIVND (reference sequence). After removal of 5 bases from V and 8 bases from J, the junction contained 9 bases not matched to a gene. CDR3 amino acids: CASSAGTGPGGYTF. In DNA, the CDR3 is TGTGCCAGTAGTGCCGGGACAGGGCCGGGGGGCTACACCTTC.

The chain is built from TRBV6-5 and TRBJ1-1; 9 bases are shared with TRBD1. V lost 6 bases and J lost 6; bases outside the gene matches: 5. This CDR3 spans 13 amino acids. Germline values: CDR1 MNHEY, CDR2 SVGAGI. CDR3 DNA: TGTGCCAGCAGGTCCGGGACAGGGCCTGAAGCTTTCTTT. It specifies CASRSGTGPEAFF.

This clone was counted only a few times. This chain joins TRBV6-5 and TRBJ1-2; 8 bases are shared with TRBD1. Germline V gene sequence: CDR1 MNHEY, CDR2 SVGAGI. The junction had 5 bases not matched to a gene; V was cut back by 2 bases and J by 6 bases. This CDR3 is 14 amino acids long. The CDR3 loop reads CASSYLGQGDGYTF. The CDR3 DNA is TGTGCCAGCAGTTACCTAGGACAGGGAGATGGCTACACCTTC.

CDR3 DNA: TGTGCCAGCAGTCCACCCGGACTAGCGGGGATTCAAGAGACCCAGTACTTC. Translated: CASSPPGLAGIQETQYF. This sequence joins TRBV27 and TRBJ2-5; 12 nucleotides agree with TRBD2. From germline, CDR1 is MNHEY and CDR2 SMNVEV (reference sequence). The CDR3 consists of 17 residues. V lost 5 bases to trimming and J lost 2 bases; unmatched junction nucleotides: 9.

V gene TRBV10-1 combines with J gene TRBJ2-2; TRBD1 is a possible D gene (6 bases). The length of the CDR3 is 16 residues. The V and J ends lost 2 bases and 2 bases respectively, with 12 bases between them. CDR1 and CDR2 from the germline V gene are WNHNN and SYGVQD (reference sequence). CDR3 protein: CASSEAGAPNTGELFF. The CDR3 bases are TGCGCCAGCAGTGAGGCAGGGGCCCCAAACACCGGGGAGCTGTTTTTT.